The rows below give T cell receptor beta chains drawn from one sample of a study of T cells after yellow fever vaccination. TCRdb re-analysed the 5' RACE reads in MiXCR, keeping a single row per CDR3 protein. Of about 500,000 distinct CDR3 sequences listed, less than 20% are singletons. This specimen was PBMCs, taken about 5 days after the first yellow fever vaccination. Receptors originate from a man aged 18 to 29 who received the YFV17D yellow fever vaccine. CDR3s include the opening cysteine and the closing phenylalanine or tryptophan. The D gene is left open where the match is weak. Rows may omit the clone size; those that give it use once, few, many or a size class.

cdr3_aa: CASSLEGAHTGELFF; cdr3_nt: TGTGCCAGCAGCTTAGAAGGGGCCCACACCGGGGAGCTGTTTTTT; d_call: NA; clone_size: few; v_call: TRBV7-2; j_call: TRBJ2-2
cdr3_aa: CASSLAGGVTDTQYF; cdr3_nt: TGTGCCAGCAGCTTAGCGGGGGGGGTGACAGATACGCAGTATTTT; d_call: TRBD2; clone_size: NA; v_call: TRBV7-3; j_call: TRBJ2-3
cdr3_aa: CASSPAGATQYF; cdr3_nt: TGTGCCAGCAGTCCTGCCGGGGCTACGCAGTATTTT; d_call: NA; clone_size: NA; v_call: TRBV6-5; j_call: TRBJ2-3
cdr3_aa: CSAEGRTDTQYF; cdr3_nt: TGCAGTGCTGAGGGACGCACAGATACGCAGTATTTT; d_call: NA; clone_size: NA; v_call: TRBV20-1; j_call: TRBJ2-3
cdr3_aa: CASSPRNSGAGNTIYF; cdr3_nt: TGTGCCAGCAGCCCAAGGAACTCCGGCGCTGGAAACACCATATATTTT; d_call: NA; clone_size: NA; v_call: TRBV9; j_call: TRBJ1-3
cdr3_aa: CASSEWRGAVAGELFF; cdr3_nt: TGTGCCAGCAGTGAATGGAGGGGGGCGGTAGCCGGGGAGCTGTTTTTT; d_call: NA; clone_size: few; v_call: TRBV25-1; j_call: TRBJ2-2
cdr3_aa: CASNLHVFAEAFF; cdr3_nt: TGTGCCAGCAACTTACATGTGTTCGCTGAAGCTTTCTTT; d_call: NA; clone_size: few; v_call: TRBV6-1; j_call: TRBJ1-1
cdr3_aa: CASSETSRPYEQYF; cdr3_nt: TGTGCCAGCAGTGAGACTAGCAGACCGTACGAGCAGTACTTC; d_call: TRBD2; clone_size: NA; v_call: TRBV25-1; j_call: TRBJ2-7
cdr3_aa: CASSFYSSGGVLDTQYF; cdr3_nt: TGTGCCAGCAGTTTCTACTCTAGCGGGGGGGTGTTAGATACGCAGTATTTT; d_call: TRBD2; clone_size: few; v_call: TRBV28; j_call: TRBJ2-3
cdr3_aa: CASSFWGIGQPQHF; cdr3_nt: TGTGCCAGCAGCTTTTGGGGGATCGGTCAGCCCCAGCATTTT; d_call: NA; clone_size: few; v_call: TRBV7-2; j_call: TRBJ1-5
cdr3_aa: CSVDLGPPPTEAFF; cdr3_nt: TGCAGCGTTGATCTAGGACCGCCTCCGACTGAAGCTTTCTTT; d_call: NA; clone_size: many; v_call: TRBV29-1; j_call: TRBJ1-1
cdr3_aa: CSAASLGRDIQYF; cdr3_nt: TGCAGTGCCGCCTCTTTGGGGCGGGACATTCAGTACTTC; d_call: NA; clone_size: NA; v_call: TRBV20-1; j_call: TRBJ2-4
cdr3_aa: CASSLTGARRLGLYSNQPQHF; cdr3_nt: TGTGCCAGCAGTCTAACAGGAGCGAGGAGGTTAGGGCTATATAGCAATCAGCCCCAGCATTTT; d_call: NA; clone_size: few; v_call: TRBV2; j_call: TRBJ1-5
cdr3_aa: CASSPPDRVNEQFF; cdr3_nt: TGTGCCAGCAGCCCGCCGGACAGGGTCAATGAGCAGTTCTTC; d_call: TRBD1; clone_size: many; v_call: TRBV7-9; j_call: TRBJ2-1
cdr3_aa: CASQKEVGQGTYEQYF; cdr3_nt: TGTGCCAGCCAAAAAGAGGTTGGACAGGGGACCTACGAGCAGTACTTC; d_call: TRBD1; clone_size: NA; v_call: TRBV4-2; j_call: TRBJ2-7
cdr3_aa: CASSQLKSDTQYF; cdr3_nt: TGCGCCAGCAGCCAACTTAAATCGGATACGCAGTATTTT; d_call: NA; clone_size: NA; v_call: TRBV4-3; j_call: TRBJ2-3
cdr3_aa: CASSWGQPSVYGYTF; cdr3_nt: TGTGCCAGCAGCTGGGGACAGCCCTCTGTCTATGGCTACACCTTC; d_call: TRBD1; clone_size: few; v_call: TRBV7-8; j_call: TRBJ1-2
cdr3_aa: CASSFRGQGGELFF; cdr3_nt: TGTGCCAGCAGTTTTAGGGGACAGGGCGGGGAGCTGTTTTTT; d_call: TRBD1; clone_size: NA; v_call: TRBV12-3/TRBV12-4; j_call: TRBJ2-2
cdr3_aa: CASSFWTGGEETQYF; cdr3_nt: TGTGCCAGCAGCTTCTGGACAGGGGGTGAGGAGACCCAGTACTTC; d_call: TRBD1; clone_size: few; v_call: TRBV7-9; j_call: TRBJ2-5
cdr3_aa: CASSGGAEYNEQFF; cdr3_nt: TGTGCCAGCAGCGGAGGGGCAGAGTACAATGAGCAGTTCTTC; d_call: NA; clone_size: many; v_call: TRBV7-8; j_call: TRBJ2-1
cdr3_aa: CASSLYIQRGSSGNQPQHF; cdr3_nt: TGTGCCAGCAGTTTATATATCCAACGTGGAAGCTCGGGCAATCAGCCCCAGCATTTT; d_call: NA; clone_size: few; v_call: TRBV28; j_call: TRBJ1-5
cdr3_aa: CASSYGTGKRGYTF; cdr3_nt: TGTGCCAGCAGTTACGGGACAGGGAAGAGGGGCTACACCTTC; d_call: TRBD1; clone_size: NA; v_call: TRBV27; j_call: TRBJ1-2
cdr3_aa: CASSPGQRIEETQYF; cdr3_nt: TGTGCCAGCAGCCCGGGACAGAGGATAGAAGAGACCCAGTACTTC; d_call: TRBD1; clone_size: NA; v_call: TRBV7-2; j_call: TRBJ2-5
cdr3_aa: CASSQAQIQPQHF; cdr3_nt: TGTGCCAGCAGCCAAGCCCAGATTCAGCCCCAGCATTTT; d_call: NA; clone_size: NA; v_call: TRBV3-1; j_call: TRBJ1-5
cdr3_aa: CASSEARFQGQAFF; cdr3_nt: TGTGCCAGCAGTGAAGCAAGGTTCCAGGGCCAGGCTTTCTTT; d_call: NA; clone_size: few; v_call: TRBV6-1; j_call: TRBJ1-1
cdr3_aa: CASSTGQGNTEAFF; cdr3_nt: TGCGCCAGCAGCACCGGACAGGGTAACACTGAAGCTTTCTTT; d_call: TRBD1; clone_size: many; v_call: TRBV5-1; j_call: TRBJ1-1
cdr3_aa: CASSPPLFRSETQYF; cdr3_nt: TGTGCCAGCAGCCCACCTCTGTTCAGGTCAGAGACCCAGTACTTC; d_call: NA; clone_size: NA; v_call: TRBV7-9; j_call: TRBJ2-5
cdr3_aa: CASSPHTPPIADTEAFF; cdr3_nt: TGTGCCAGCTCACCACATACGCCCCCAATTGCGGACACTGAAGCTTTCTTT; d_call: NA; clone_size: NA; v_call: TRBV18; j_call: TRBJ1-1
cdr3_aa: CASSQGSGGARETQYF; cdr3_nt: TGTGCCAGCAGCCAGGGTAGCGGGGGGGCCAGGGAGACCCAGTACTTC; d_call: TRBD2; clone_size: few; v_call: TRBV4-1; j_call: TRBJ2-5
cdr3_aa: CASSPPSSGGRDTQYF; cdr3_nt: TGTGCCAGCAGTCCACCCTCTAGCGGGGGAAGAGATACGCAGTATTTT; d_call: TRBD2; clone_size: NA; v_call: TRBV7-3; j_call: TRBJ2-3
cdr3_aa: CASSTLREDNEQFF; cdr3_nt: TGTGCCAGCAGCACCCTCCGGGAAGATAATGAGCAGTTCTTC; d_call: NA; clone_size: many; v_call: TRBV7-9; j_call: TRBJ2-1
cdr3_aa: CASRTGGLETGELFF; cdr3_nt: TGTGCCAGCAGGACAGGAGGGTTAGAGACCGGGGAGCTGTTTTTT; d_call: NA; clone_size: NA; v_call: TRBV6-1; j_call: TRBJ2-2
cdr3_aa: CASSQQGNTEAFF; cdr3_nt: TGTGCCAGCAGCCAACAAGGGAATACTGAAGCTTTCTTT; d_call: NA; clone_size: many; v_call: TRBV12-3/TRBV12-4; j_call: TRBJ1-1
cdr3_aa: CASSRGDGAEGYTF; cdr3_nt: TGTGCCAGCAGCAGGGGGGACGGGGCCGAAGGCTACACCTTC; d_call: NA; clone_size: few; v_call: TRBV7-9; j_call: TRBJ1-2
cdr3_aa: CSARAPAVNQPQHF; cdr3_nt: TGCAGTGCTAGAGCCCCGGCGGTCAATCAGCCCCAGCATTTT; d_call: NA; clone_size: NA; v_call: TRBV20-1; j_call: TRBJ1-5
cdr3_aa: CASSSLRTGDSPLHF; cdr3_nt: TGTGCCAGCAGCTCACTTAGGACAGGGGATTCACCCCTCCACTTT; d_call: NA; clone_size: NA; v_call: TRBV21-1; j_call: TRBJ1-6
cdr3_aa: CASSFAPHGTDTQYF; cdr3_nt: TGTGCCAGCAGCTTTGCACCTCATGGGACAGATACGCAGTATTTT; d_call: NA; clone_size: few; v_call: TRBV7-2; j_call: TRBJ2-3
cdr3_aa: CATSRARLDGYTF; cdr3_nt: TGTGCCACCAGCAGAGCTCGGCTGGATGGCTACACCTTC; d_call: NA; clone_size: many; v_call: TRBV15; j_call: TRBJ1-2
cdr3_aa: CASSPPPMQTDTQYF; cdr3_nt: TGTGCCAGCAGCCCGCCCCCTATGCAGACAGATACGCAGTATTTT; d_call: NA; clone_size: NA; v_call: TRBV5-4; j_call: TRBJ2-3
cdr3_aa: CASSLGGIFNSPLHF; cdr3_nt: TGTGCCAGCAGCTTAGGGGGCATATTTAATTCACCCCTCCACTTT; d_call: NA; clone_size: NA; v_call: TRBV7-9; j_call: TRBJ1-6
cdr3_aa: CASSYRDSLNYGYTF; cdr3_nt: TGTGCCAGCAGTTACCGGGACAGCCTTAACTATGGCTACACCTTC; d_call: TRBD1; clone_size: few; v_call: TRBV6-5; j_call: TRBJ1-2